This T cell receptor (beta chain) comes out of a study of blood T cells in healthy people across ages. On the study more broadly: Researchers report that template switching captured about one barcoded beta molecule per two T cells.

With regard to this clonotype: Its antigen remains unidentified.

Points from the study as a whole: Getting older went along with TCR beta diversity per million T cells dropping roughly linearly. It was the long-lived donors that had more naive CD4+ cells and higher diversity than aged donors.

The germline gives CDR1 MNHEY, CDR2 SVGAGI. The CDR3 is 14 amino acids. Trimming stripped 7 bases from V and 4 bases from J, with 16 bases between. Through a sample-barcoded 5' primer and a J-beta primer mix, a second PCR was run for roughly 7 to 11 cycles. TCRdb re-derived calls from the 5' RACE reads in MiXCR, one entry per CDR3 protein. The repertoire consists of 730,000 or so distinct CDR3 sequences, with 35% to 50% occurring once and the leading ten covering 25% to 30%. The chain combines TRBV6-5 with TRBJ1-2; TRBD1 might be the D (6 bases). This receptor was taken from an elderly man in good health. Sequenced: blood. The CDR3 sequence is CASTYGGLGYGYTF. The CDR3 nucleotides are TGTGCCAGCACCTACGGGGGGCTCGGCTATGGCTACACCTTC.